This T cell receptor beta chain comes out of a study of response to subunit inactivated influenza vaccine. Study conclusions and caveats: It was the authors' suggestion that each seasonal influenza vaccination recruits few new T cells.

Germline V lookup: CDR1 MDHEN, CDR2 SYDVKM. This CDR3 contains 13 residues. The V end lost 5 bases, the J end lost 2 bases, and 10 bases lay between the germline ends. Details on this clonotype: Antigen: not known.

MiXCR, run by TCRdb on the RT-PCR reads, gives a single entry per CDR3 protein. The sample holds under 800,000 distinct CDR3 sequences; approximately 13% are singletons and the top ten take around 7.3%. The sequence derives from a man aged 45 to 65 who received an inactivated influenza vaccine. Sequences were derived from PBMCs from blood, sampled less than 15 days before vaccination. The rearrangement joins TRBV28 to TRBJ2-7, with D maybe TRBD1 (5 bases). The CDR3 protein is CASSGRAPYEQYF. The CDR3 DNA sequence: TGTGCCAGCAGTGGCAGGGCTCCCTACGAGCAGTACTTC.